These T cell receptor beta chains were read from a single sample in a study of early stage breast cancer tumors. Clones were sequenced by immunoSEQ multiplex PCR, and TCRdb holds only the in-frame ones, with some missing. The repertoire includes about 19,000 clones, about 86% of them detected once, and under 2% sits in the top ten. Sequencing was carried out using blood. Every receptor here comes from a person in their 70s with breast cancer. Each CDR3 is given with its conserved first and last residue. The order of the fields is D gene, clone size, V gene, J gene, CDR3 DNA, CDR3 protein. A D gene is named only where the DNA matches it firmly. Not every row has a clone size; where given, it reads once, few, many or a size class.

D: NA
size: NA
V: TRBV6-1
J: TRBJ1-4
DNA: TGTGCCAGCAGTCTCAGGGTTAATGAAAAACTGTTTTTT
CDR3: CASSLRVNEKLFF

D: NA
size: NA
V: TRBV2
J: TRBJ1-1
DNA: TGTGCCAGCAGTGATAGGGGCAACACTGAAGCTTTCTTT
CDR3: CASSDRGNTEAFF

D: TRBD1
size: once
V: TRBV5-1
J: TRBJ1-1
DNA: TGCGCCAGCAGCTTAGGACAGGTTTCTGAAGCTTTCTTT
CDR3: CASSLGQVSEAFF

D: TRBD2
size: NA
V: TRBV2
J: TRBJ2-5
DNA: TGTGCCAGCAGTGAAGGGCTAGCGGGGGCGGGGAAGACCCAGTACTTC
CDR3: CASSEGLAGAGKTQYF

D: NA
size: NA
V: TRBV27
J: TRBJ1-1
DNA: TGTGCCAGCAGTTTACAGGGTACCGTGAACACTGAAGCTTTCTTT
CDR3: CASSLQGTVNTEAFF

D: NA
size: NA
V: TRBV6-1
J: TRBJ2-7
DNA: TGTGCCAGCAGTCTAAACTACGAGCAGTACTTC
CDR3: CASSLNYEQYF

D: NA
size: NA
V: TRBV5-1
J: TRBJ2-5
DNA: TGCGCCAGCAGCTACCGGGAAGAGACCCAGTACTTC
CDR3: CASSYREETQYF

D: TRBD2
size: NA
V: TRBV4-1
J: TRBJ2-1
DNA: TGCGCCAGCAGCCAAGATCCGCGGGGGGGGACCTACAATGAGCAGTTCTTC
CDR3: CASSQDPRGGTYNEQFF

D: TRBD1
size: NA
V: TRBV2
J: TRBJ2-7
DNA: TGTGCCAGCAGTAAACAGGGGAGCTCCTACGAGCAGTACTTC
CDR3: CASSKQGSSYEQYF

D: TRBD1
size: NA
V: TRBV5-1
J: TRBJ2-7
DNA: TGCGCCAGCAGCAATGGACAGGGGGTGATATACGAGCAGTACTTC
CDR3: CASSNGQGVIYEQYF

D: NA
size: NA
V: TRBV29-1
J: TRBJ2-1
DNA: TGCAGCGTCGAAGCCGGGACTCACAATGAGCAGTTCTTC
CDR3: CSVEAGTHNEQFF

D: NA
size: NA
V: TRBV5-1
J: TRBJ2-7
DNA: TGCGCCAGCACCCCATTACAGGGCGGTTCCTACGAGCAGTACTTC
CDR3: CASTPLQGGSYEQYF

D: TRBD1
size: few
V: TRBV7-8
J: TRBJ2-7
DNA: TGTGCCAGCAGCGTTCCGGGACAGGGGGCGAGTGAGCAGTACTTC
CDR3: CASSVPGQGASEQYF

D: TRBD2
size: NA
V: TRBV4-3
J: TRBJ2-3
DNA: TGCGCCAGCAGCCAAAGGACTAGCGGCGCGGATACGCAGTATTTT
CDR3: CASSQRTSGADTQYF

D: TRBD1
size: NA
V: TRBV6-7
J: TRBJ1-6
DNA: TGTGCCAGCAGTTACCGCACCGGGACAGGGGGCGTAGATCACTATAATTCACCCCTCCACTTT
CDR3: CASSYRTGTGGVDHYNSPLHF

D: NA
size: NA
V: TRBV5-1
J: TRBJ2-3
DNA: TGCGCCAGCACGCTACAGGGTCCCCAGTATTTT
CDR3: CASTLQGPQYF

D: TRBD1
size: few
V: TRBV5-4
J: TRBJ2-7
DNA: TGTGCCAGCAGTCAGGACAGGGTGGGGGGCGAGCAGTACTTC
CDR3: CASSQDRVGGEQYF

D: NA
size: NA
V: TRBV28
J: TRBJ1-5
DNA: TGTGCCAGCAGTTACCATGACAGGTTTAGCAATCAGCCCCAGCATTTT
CDR3: CASSYHDRFSNQPQHF

D: TRBD1
size: NA
V: TRBV6-5
J: TRBJ2-7
DNA: TGTGCCAGCAGTCCCGGGACAGGGGGCCGGGAGCAGTACTTC
CDR3: CASSPGTGGREQYF

D: TRBD2
size: NA
V: TRBV7-3
J: TRBJ2-3
DNA: TGTGCCAGCAGCTTCGGGGGAGGGGCAGATACGCAGTATTTT
CDR3: CASSFGGGADTQYF

D: NA
size: NA
V: TRBV5-4
J: TRBJ1-2
DNA: TGTGCCAGCAGCTTGGGGCTTAACTATGGCTACACCTTC
CDR3: CASSLGLNYGYTF

D: TRBD1
size: NA
V: TRBV7-8
J: TRBJ2-5
DNA: TGTGCCAGCAGCTTAGTGGGACAGGGTGGGACCCAGTACTTC
CDR3: CASSLVGQGGTQYF

D: NA
size: NA
V: TRBV28
J: TRBJ1-5
DNA: TGTGCCAGCAGTTTAGCAGGGATCGGAAATCAGCCCCAGCATTTT
CDR3: CASSLAGIGNQPQHF

D: TRBD1
size: NA
V: TRBV6-5
J: TRBJ1-6
DNA: TGTGCCAGCAGTTACTATGGGACAGGTGTTTCACCCCTCCACTTT
CDR3: CASSYYGTGVSPLHF

D: NA
size: NA
V: TRBV7-9
J: TRBJ2-1
DNA: TGTGCCAGCAGCCTAGGACAAACCTACAATGAGCAGTTCTTC
CDR3: CASSLGQTYNEQFF

D: TRBD1
size: NA
V: TRBV7-3
J: TRBJ2-1
DNA: TGTGCCAGCAGCTCGGACAGGGGTGAGCAGTTCTTC
CDR3: CASSSDRGEQFF

D: NA
size: NA
V: TRBV7-2
J: TRBJ2-3
DNA: TGTGCCAGCAGCCCGGCAGATACGCAGTATTTT
CDR3: CASSPADTQYF

D: TRBD1
size: NA
V: TRBV11-3
J: TRBJ1-6
DNA: TGTGCCAGCAGCCGGGACAGCTATTCACCCCTCCACTTT
CDR3: CASSRDSYSPLHF

D: NA
size: NA
V: TRBV5-6
J: TRBJ2-7
DNA: TGTGCCAGCAGCTCGGTCTCGGAGCAGTACTTC
CDR3: CASSSVSEQYF

D: NA
size: NA
V: TRBV29-1
J: TRBJ2-1
DNA: TGCAGCGTTGTTCGGCAGGGTAACAATGAGCAGTTCTTC
CDR3: CSVVRQGNNEQFF

D: TRBD1
size: NA
V: TRBV4-1
J: TRBJ2-6
DNA: TGCGCCAGCAGCCACAGACAGGGGGCCAGTGAGGCCAACGTCCTGACTTTC
CDR3: CASSHRQGASEANVLTF

D: TRBD1
size: NA
V: TRBV9
J: TRBJ1-4
DNA: TGTGCCGGACAGGGAAAGGGAACTAATGAAAAACTGTTTTTT
CDR3: CAGQGKGTNEKLFF

D: NA
size: NA
V: TRBV27
J: TRBJ2-3
DNA: TGTGCCAGCAGTTTCCAAGCGGCTAGCACAGATACGCAGTATTTT
CDR3: CASSFQAASTDTQYF

D: TRBD1
size: NA
V: TRBV9
J: TRBJ2-2
DNA: TGTGCCAGCAGCGTAGTGTCAGGGGGCTTGAACACCGGGGAGCTGTTTTTT
CDR3: CASSVVSGGLNTGELFF

D: NA
size: NA
V: TRBV2
J: TRBJ1-5
DNA: TGTGCCAGCAGTGAAGGAGGGTTCAATCAGCCCCAGCATTTT
CDR3: CASSEGGFNQPQHF

D: NA
size: medium-sized
V: TRBV2
J: TRBJ1-2
DNA: TGTGCCAGCAGGGAGACAGGTTCTTTCACCTTC
CDR3: CASRETGSFTF

D: NA
size: NA
V: TRBV19
J: TRBJ2-7
DNA: TGTGCCAGTAGTATAGGGGGCCTCTACGAGCAGTACTTC
CDR3: CASSIGGLYEQYF

D: TRBD2
size: NA
V: TRBV6-6
J: TRBJ2-7
DNA: TGTGCCAGCAGTTCGGGACTAGCGGGGGTGCAGTACTTC
CDR3: CASSSGLAGVQYF

D: TRBD2
size: NA
V: TRBV27
J: TRBJ2-5
DNA: TGTGCCAGCAGTCCCCGGACTAGCGGGGGCCAAGAGACCCAGTACTTC
CDR3: CASSPRTSGGQETQYF

D: TRBD1
size: NA
V: TRBV4-2
J: TRBJ1-2
DNA: TGTGCCAGCAGCCTTGGGACAGCGGCCCAATATGGCTACACCTTC
CDR3: CASSLGTAAQYGYTF

D: TRBD1
size: NA
V: TRBV7-9
J: TRBJ1-5
DNA: TGTGCCAGCAGCTTTGGGTGGGACAGGGGGAATCAGCCCCAGCATTTT
CDR3: CASSFGWDRGNQPQHF

D: TRBD1
size: NA
V: TRBV6-1
J: TRBJ1-5
DNA: TGTGCCAGCAAGGATGGACAGGGAGGCAATCAGCCCCAGCATTTT
CDR3: CASKDGQGGNQPQHF

D: NA
size: NA
V: TRBV29-1
J: TRBJ2-2
DNA: TGCAGCGTGCGGAATGGGGGGACCGGGGAGCTGTTTTTT
CDR3: CSVRNGGTGELFF

D: TRBD1
size: few
V: TRBV11-2
J: TRBJ1-2
DNA: TGTGCCAGCAGCTTGGACAGGGGGCCCTATGGCTACACCTTC
CDR3: CASSLDRGPYGYTF

D: NA
size: NA
V: TRBV28
J: TRBJ1-3
DNA: TGTGCCAGCAGCAGGACTTCTGGAAACACCATATATTTT
CDR3: CASSRTSGNTIYF

D: TRBD1
size: NA
V: TRBV30
J: TRBJ1-1
DNA: TGTGCCTGGAGGATAGGAACAGGGGGTATGAACACTGAAGCTTTCTTT
CDR3: CAWRIGTGGMNTEAFF

D: NA
size: NA
V: TRBV25-1
J: TRBJ2-2
DNA: TGTGCCAGCAGTGATAAGAGGGTTGCCGGGGAGCTGTTTTTT
CDR3: CASSDKRVAGELFF

D: NA
size: NA
V: TRBV5-1
J: TRBJ2-1
DNA: TGCGCCAGCAGCGGAACAGGGCAATACAATGAGCAGTTCTTC
CDR3: CASSGTGQYNEQFF

D: TRBD1
size: NA
V: TRBV30
J: TRBJ1-1
DNA: TGTGCCTGGGGAAGACAGGGGGGCACTGAAGCTTTCTTT
CDR3: CAWGRQGGTEAFF

D: TRBD1
size: NA
V: TRBV5-1
J: TRBJ2-7
DNA: TGCGCCAGCAGGCCACAGGGGCCCGCCTCCTACGAGCAGTACTTC
CDR3: CASRPQGPASYEQYF

D: TRBD1
size: NA
V: TRBV5-4
J: TRBJ1-3
DNA: TGTGCCAGCAGCCCCTCGACAGGGGCGACAGGAAACACCATATATTTT
CDR3: CASSPSTGATGNTIYF

D: TRBD2
size: once
V: TRBV9
J: TRBJ2-1
DNA: TGTGCCAGCAGCGTAAGAGCGGGGGGGTCCTACAATGAGCAGTTCTTC
CDR3: CASSVRAGGSYNEQFF

D: NA
size: NA
V: TRBV5-1
J: TRBJ1-5
DNA: TGCGCCAGCAGTCCAGGAACCCTTAGCAATCAGCCCCAGCATTTT
CDR3: CASSPGTLSNQPQHF